A single sample is the source of the 18 T cell receptor beta chains below, sequenced in a study of neurological immune-mediated disorders. Specified time point: technical triplicate 1. TCRdb passed the 5' RACE reads through MiXCR, listing each CDR3 protein once. Of approximately 23,000 distinct CDR3 sequences detected, about 13% appear once; the ten largest clones hold approximately 5.5%. The sequenced sample was CD4+ T cells from blood. All receptors derive from a female donor with HTLV-1-associated myelopathy (HAM/TSP).

The sample holds many counts of this clonotype. The chain joins TRBV12-3 or TRBV12-4 to TRBJ1-5; D not resolved. This CDR3 has 14 amino acids. Trimming removed 1 base at V and 2 bases at J, with 6 bases between. CDR3 protein: CASSLGGGNQPQHF. Written as DNA, the CDR3 is TGTGCCAGCAGTTTAGGGGGAGGCAATCAGCCCCAGCATTTT.

By share of the sample, this clonotype is medium-sized (0.01 to 0.1%). This rearrangement joins TRBV24-1 to TRBJ2-3; possibly TRBD1 or TRBD2 for D (6 bases each). The germline gives CDR1 KGHDR, CDR2 SFDVKD. V lost 7 bases to trimming and J lost 5 bases, with 15 bases between them. The CDR3 is 14 amino acids. The CDR3 spells CATSPEGVGDTQYF. CDR3 bases: TGTGCCACCAGCCCGGAGGGGGTAGGAGATACGCAGTATTTT.

The J gene is TRBJ2-1, the V gene TRBV5-5; 7 positions match TRBD2. J lost 3 bases, V lost 0 bases, and 3 bases had no gene match. This CDR3 comprises 15 residues. Germline V lookup: CDR1 SGHKS, CDR2 YYEKEE (reference sequence). CDR3 sequence reads: CASSLVAGVYNEQFF. The CDR3 bases are TGTGCCAGCAGCTTGGTCGCGGGAGTCTACAATGAGCAGTTCTTC.

This clonotype has ten or more counts. V is TRBV7-9 and J is TRBJ1-1; 12 bases are shared with TRBD1. Looked up from germline, CDR1 is SEHNR and CDR2 is FQNEAQ (reference sequence). V was clipped by 5 bases and J by 3 bases; unmatched bases: 10. This CDR3 is built from 17 residues. The CDR3: CASSLGQGARLDTEAFF. CDR3 DNA sequence: TGTGCCAGCAGCCTGGGACAGGGGGCGCGGTTGGACACTGAAGCTTTCTTT.

This clonotype showed up many times. This rearrangement joins TRBV20-1 to TRBJ2-3; a possible D gene is TRBD2 (6 bases). The CDR3 spans 13 residues. Looked up from germline, CDR1 is DFQATT and CDR2 is SNEGSKA (reference sequence). Trimming cost V 7 bases and J 3 bases, with 14 bases left between them. The CDR3 here is CSGVGGITDTQYF. Written as DNA, the CDR3 is TGCAGTGGTGTCGGGGGAATAACAGATACGCAGTATTTT.

This clonotype was seen ten or more times. The chain combines TRBV7-9 with TRBJ2-4, with D maybe TRBD1 (6 bases). The CDR3 has 13 amino acids. V lost 5 bases to trimming and J lost 9 bases, with 14 bases between them. Looked up from germline, CDR1 is SEHNR and CDR2 is FQNEAQ (reference sequence). Here the CDR3 DNA reads TGTGCCAGCAGCCGAATCACAGGGTTCATTCAGTACTTC. Its translation: CASSRITGFIQYF.

This clonotype was observed many times. This chain uses TRBV3-1 with TRBJ2-3; tentative D call: TRBD2 (5 bases). The CDR3 sequence is 15 residues long. V was trimmed by 7 bases and J by 6 bases, leaving 20 bases between them. Germline V gene lookup returns CDR1 LGHDT and CDR2 YNNKEL (reference sequence). CDR3 in DNA: TGTGCCAGCACCCCTAGCCGGACGGCTGTGGATACGCAGTATTTT. Amino acids: CASTPSRTAVDTQYF.

There are many counts of this clonotype. The V and J genes are TRBV6-5 and TRBJ2-2; D uncertain. The CDR3 covers 13 residues. V was pared by 2 bases and J by 7 bases, with 8 bases between. The germline gives CDR1 MNHEY, CDR2 SVGAGI. CDR3 amino acids: CASSYAADGELFF. In nucleotides, the CDR3 is TGTGCCAGCAGTTACGCCGCGGACGGGGAGCTGTTTTTT.

This clonotype was recorded many times. The V gene is TRBV2, the J gene TRBJ2-1; D is unresolved. Germline V gene lookup returns CDR1 SNHLY and CDR2 FYNNEI. Trimming left V 1 base short and J 3 bases short, with 13 bases between. This CDR3 spans 16 amino acids. The CDR3, as DNA: TGTGCCAGCAGTGAAGGTGGCCAGGACCTCTACAATGAGCAGTTCTTC. Residues: CASSEGGQDLYNEQFF.

This clonotype was counted many times. J is TRBJ1-6 and V is TRBV4-1; no definite D call. Trimming cost V 0 bases and J 10 bases, with 13 bases left between them. Germline V gene sequence: CDR1 MGHRA, CDR2 YSYEKL. The CDR3 spans 15 residues. The CDR3 DNA follows: TGCGCCAGCAGCCAAGACCTGTCGGGTGGCTCACCCCTCCACTTT. It encodes CASSQDLSGGSPLHF.

This clonotype was recorded at least ten times. This CDR3 reads CASSYSNRENSPLHF. Written as DNA, the CDR3 is TGTGCCAGCAGTTACTCGAACAGGGAGAATTCACCCCTCCACTTT. The J gene is TRBJ1-6, the V gene TRBV6-6, with D possibly TRBD1 on 6 matching bases. Trimming cost V 0 bases and J 7 bases, with 10 bases left between them. Germline V lookup: CDR1 MNHNY, CDR2 SVGAGI (reference sequence). The CDR3 covers 15 residues.

This clonotype appeared many times. The chain joins TRBV5-1 to TRBJ2-7; D is uncertain. V lost 3 bases, J lost 2 bases, and 12 bases lay in between. Germline V gene data show CDR1 as SGHRS and CDR2 as YFSETQ. The CDR3 extends over 14 amino acids. This chain's CDR3 is CASSSSVSTYEQYF. The CDR3 nucleotides are TGCGCCAGCAGCTCCTCGGTCAGCACCTACGAGCAGTACTTC.

This clonotype has at least ten counts. This rearrangement joins TRBV29-1 to TRBJ2-3; no firm D call. Germline loops: CDR1 SQVTM, CDR2 ANQGSEA. V was cut by 0 bases and J by 4 bases, with 11 bases left in between. The length of the CDR3 is 14 residues. The CDR3 DNA reads TGCAGCGTTGAAGATGAACGGAAACCAGATACGCAGTATTTT. Its translation: CSVEDERKPDTQYF.

This clonotype was counted at least ten times. V and J are TRBV20-1 and TRBJ1-3; TRBD1 matches at 8 bases. Trimming removed 0 bases from V and 4 bases from J; junction bases left unmatched: 5. Germline CDR1 reads DFQATT; CDR2 reads SNEGSKA (reference sequence). The CDR3 runs 15 residues. The CDR3 sequence is CSARDYRGGGNTIYF. The CDR3 nucleotides read TGCAGTGCTAGAGATTACAGGGGGGGAGGAAACACCATATATTTT.

This clonotype was seen ten or more times. The genes are TRBV29-1 and TRBJ1-1; D unresolved. This CDR3 has 20 residues. V was cut by 1 base and J by 0 bases, with 27 bases left in between. The germline CDR1 and CDR2 sequences are SQVTM and ANQGSEA. The CDR3, as DNA: TGCAGCGTTGAAGGGAAGGGTAGTTGGAGCCCACCTACTATGAACACTGAAGCTTTCTTT. Protein product: CSVEGKGSWSPPTMNTEAFF.

This clonotype came up many times. The chain recombines TRBV20-1 with TRBJ2-5; 10 positions agree with TRBD2. In germline, CDR1 is DFQATT, CDR2 SNEGSKA (reference sequence). V lost 3 bases and J lost 5; bases outside the gene matches: 12. This CDR3 contains 16 residues. CDR3 sequence: CSARDGSGGAPETQYF. As DNA, the CDR3 is TGCAGTGCTAGGGACGGGAGCGGGGGGGCCCCGGAGACCCAGTACTTC.

This clonotype has ten or more counts. The V and J genes are TRBV9 and TRBJ1-3, with no clear D. The CDR3 is 14 amino acids. The V end lost 0 bases, the J end lost 2 bases, and 6 bases lay between the germline ends. Germline V gene lookup returns CDR1 SGDLS and CDR2 YYNGEE. The CDR3 is CASSVEGAGNTIYF. In DNA, the CDR3 is TGTGCCAGCAGCGTAGAGGGAGCTGGAAACACCATATATTTT.

This clonotype was detected many times. The junction shows a germline mismatch at one end, possibly a read error. V usage is TRBV20-1 and J usage is TRBJ2-2; no definite D call. CDR3 length: 13 amino acids. Germline-derived CDR1 and CDR2 are DFQATT and SNEGSKA (reference sequence). CDR3 loop: CNARDLNTGELFF. CDR3 nucleotide sequence: TGCAATGCTAGAGATCTGAACACCGGGGAGCTGTTTTTT.